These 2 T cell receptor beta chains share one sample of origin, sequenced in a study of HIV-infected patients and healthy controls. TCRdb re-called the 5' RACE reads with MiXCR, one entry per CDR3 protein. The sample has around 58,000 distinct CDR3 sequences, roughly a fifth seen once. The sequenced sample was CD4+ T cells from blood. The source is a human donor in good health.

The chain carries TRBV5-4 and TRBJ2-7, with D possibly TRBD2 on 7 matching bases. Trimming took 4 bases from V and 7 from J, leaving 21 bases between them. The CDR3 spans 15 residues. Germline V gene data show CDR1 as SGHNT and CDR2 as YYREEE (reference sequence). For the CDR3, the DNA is TGTGCCAGCAGCATGGGCGCTCTCAAGGGGGGGGAGCAGTACTTC. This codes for CASSMGALKGGEQYF.

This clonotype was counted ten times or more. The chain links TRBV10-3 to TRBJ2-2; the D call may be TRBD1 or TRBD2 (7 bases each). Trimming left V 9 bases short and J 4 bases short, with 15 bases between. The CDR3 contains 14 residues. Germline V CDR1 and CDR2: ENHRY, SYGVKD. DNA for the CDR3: TGTGCCATGGGAGGGACAGCCATCACCGGGGAGCTGTTTTTT. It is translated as CAMGGTAITGELFF.